This entry lists 21 T cell receptor beta chains sequenced from one sample in a study of cytomegalovirus exposure and HLA in healthy donors (dated by TCRdb to about 2017). Preparation of the library involved the immunoSEQ multiplex PCR assay. The multiplex PCR relied on a mix of 60 forward primers for TCR Vbeta segments and 13 reverse primers for TCR Jbeta segments. In its TCRdb copy, this immuneACCESS table keeps in-frame sequences only and misses some clones. Where compared with another copy, unresolved V genes explain less than half of these, and the others have no known cause. The table kept for this sample lists around 51,000 clones. The biggest ten clones account for more than 2% of the sample. Sample: PBMCs. The receptors here all came from a woman in her forties in good health and CMV-seronegative.

The chain uses TRBV27 and TRBJ2-7; 9 bases agree with TRBD1. The CDR3 is 15 amino acids. J was trimmed by 0 bases and V by 6 bases; bases with no gene match: 6. Per germline, CDR1 MNHEY and CDR2 SMNVEV (reference sequence). CDR3 residues: CASRNTGGSSYEQYF. DNA for the CDR3: TGTGCCAGCAGAAACACAGGGGGCTCCTCCTACGAGCAGTACTTC.

The V and J genes are TRBV29-1 and TRBJ2-7; maybe TRBD2 (5 bases). Germline CDR1 reads SQVTM; CDR2 reads ANQGSEA. CDR3 size: 12 residues. V dropped 6 bases and J dropped 4 bases, with 13 bases sitting between them. The CDR3, as DNA: TGCAGCGTCACCGGAGGAGTATACGAGCAGTACTTC. Residues: CSVTGGVYEQYF.

The genes are TRBV27 and TRBJ1-2, with TRBD1 identical over 9 bases. V was pared by 5 bases and J by 4 bases, with 2 bases of the junction left unmatched. Germline V gives CDR1 MNHEY, CDR2 SMNVEV (reference sequence). The CDR3 sequence is 13 residues long. In DNA form, the CDR3 reads TGTGCCAGCAGTGGGACAGGGAGCTATGGCTACACCTTC. Its protein product is CASSGTGSYGYTF.

CDR3 region: CASSQEGNTEAFF. In DNA form, the CDR3 reads TGTGCCAGCTCACAGGAGGGGAACACTGAAGCTTTCTTT. The V gene is TRBV18, the J gene TRBJ1-1; D is undetermined. CDR1 is KGHSH and CDR2 is LQKENI in the germline V gene. This CDR3 spans 13 amino acids. Trimming took 4 bases from V and 1 from J, leaving 7 bases between them.

The chain recombines TRBV6-1 with TRBJ2-3; a possible D gene is TRBD2 (6 bases). The germline CDR1 and CDR2 sequences are MNHNS and SASEGT. Trimming removed 4 bases at V and 5 bases at J, with 19 bases between. The CDR3 sequence is 16 residues long. This chain's CDR3 is CASSVPTRGMIDTQYF. The CDR3 coding sequence is TGTGCCAGCAGTGTCCCGACTAGAGGGATGATAGATACGCAGTATTTT.

The rearrangement uses TRBV29-1 and TRBJ1-2; TRBD1 matches at 8 bases. Germline values: CDR1 SQVTM, CDR2 ANQGSEA. With 7 bases clipped from V and 3 bases from J, the junction kept 7 bases outside the gene matches. There are 13 residues in the CDR3. As DNA, the CDR3 is TGCAGCGCTGCCCCGACAGGGGACTATGGCTACACCTTC. Its translation: CSAAPTGDYGYTF.

This chain uses TRBV5-1 with TRBJ1-1; 7 nucleotides match TRBD1. Per germline, CDR1 SGHRS and CDR2 YFSETQ. The trim removed 5 bases at V and 2 bases at J, leaving 12 bases unmatched. CDR3 length: 16 residues. CDR3 DNA: TGCGCCAGCAGTTCACAGGGGTCTAACATCAACACTGAAGCTTTCTTT. As protein: CASSSQGSNINTEAFF.

The chain links TRBV9 to TRBJ2-2; 7 bases fit TRBD2. Germline CDR1 is SGDLS and CDR2 is YYNGEE. V lost 3 bases and J lost 3; bases outside the gene matches: 14. This CDR3 has 18 residues. CDR3 in amino acids: CASSEGRGGGVDTGELFF. In DNA, the CDR3 is TGTGCCAGCAGCGAAGGGCGTGGGGGAGGGGTGGACACCGGGGAGCTGTTTTTT.

V gene TRBV30 combines with J gene TRBJ1-4; no firm D call. V was cut by 5 bases and J by 8 bases, with 12 bases left in between. The CDR3 consists of 12 residues. Germline values: CDR1 GTSNPN, CDR2 SVGIG (reference sequence). The chain's CDR3 is CAWARAEEKLFF. CDR3 in DNA: TGTGCCTGGGCCCGTGCTGAGGAAAAACTGTTTTTT.

V and J are TRBV7-2 and TRBJ2-5; TRBD2 agrees at 9 bases. V lost 5 bases, J lost 5 bases, and 12 bases stayed unmatched. The CDR3 has 16 amino acids. Germline CDR1 SGHTA, CDR2 FQGNSA. The CDR3 nucleotides are TGTGCCAGCAGCCCCCAACGTAGCGGGGGAGTGGAGACCCAGTACTTC. Its translation is CASSPQRSGGVETQYF.

The chain joins TRBV20-1 to TRBJ2-5, with D unclear. This CDR3 is built from 10 residues. V lost 3 bases and J lost 3, with 2 bases in between. Germline CDR1 and CDR2: DFQATT and SNEGSKA (reference sequence). CDR3 protein: CSASKETQYF. The CDR3, as DNA: TGCAGTGCTAGCAAAGAGACCCAGTACTTC.

The gene calls are TRBV30 and TRBJ2-7; TRBD1 is a possible D gene (6 bases). The CDR3 totals 14 residues. Per the germline V gene, CDR1 is GTSNPN and CDR2 is SVGIG (reference sequence). The germline V and J ends were trimmed by 2 bases and 3 bases, with 14 bases remaining between them. Here the CDR3 reads CAWSSGTLNYEQYF. For the CDR3, the DNA is TGTGCCTGGAGTTCCGGGACACTTAACTACGAGCAGTACTTC. The full variable domain, with the rest looked up from reference TRBV30 and TRBJ2-7, is SQTIHQWPATLVQPVGSPLSLECTVEGTSNPNLYWYRQAAGRGLQLLFYSVGIGQISSEVPQNLSASRPQDRQFILSSKKLLLSDSGFYLCAWSSGTLNYEQYFGPGTRLTVT.

J is TRBJ2-5 and V is TRBV9; 12 bases agree with TRBD2. This CDR3 contains 15 residues. Germline CDR1 is SGDLS and CDR2 is YYNGEE. V dropped 2 bases and J dropped 5; count of bases not matched to a gene: 4. The CDR3 nucleotides are TGTGCCAGCAGCGTCCTAGCGGGGGGGCAGGAGACCCAGTACTTC. Amino acid sequence: CASSVLAGGQETQYF.

The CDR3 loop reads CASSQDWASGSYEQYF. The DNA of the CDR3 is TGTGCCAGCAGCCAAGATTGGGCTAGCGGGTCCTACGAGCAGTACTTC. The chain links TRBV4-2 to TRBJ2-7, with 8 bases fitting TRBD2. The CDR3 totals 16 residues. V trimming: 0 bases; J trimming: 1 base; junction bases outside the gene matches: 5. Germline assignment: CDR1 LGHNA and CDR2 YNFKEQ.

V is TRBV5-1 and J is TRBJ2-5, with D possibly being TRBD2 (5 bases). The CDR3 loop spans 14 amino acids. Germline CDR1 is SGHRS and CDR2 is YFSETQ. The ends were cut back, 0 bases at V and 1 base at J, with 7 bases in the middle. CDR3 in amino acids: CASSLAGIQETQYF. The CDR3 DNA is TGCGCCAGCAGCTTGGCCGGGATCCAAGAGACCCAGTACTTC.

The genes are TRBV11-2 and TRBJ2-7; TRBD1 matches 9 bases. CDR3 length: 17 residues. CDR1 and CDR2 (germline): SGHAT, FQNNGV. V was pared by 5 bases and J by 0 bases, with 11 bases of the junction left unmatched. The DNA of the CDR3 is TGTGCCAGCAGCAGACAGGGGGGCTTCTCCCGCTCCTACGAGCAGTACTTC. Residues: CASSRQGGFSRSYEQYF.

The chain carries TRBV7-2 and TRBJ2-5; possible D gene TRBD2, 6 bases. CDR1 and CDR2 (germline): SGHTA, FQGNSA. V was clipped by 1 base and J by 5 bases, with 17 bases between them. The CDR3 runs 16 residues. The chain's CDR3 is CASSLGGGGVWETQYF. CDR3 nucleotide sequence: TGTGCCAGCAGCTTAGGAGGCGGCGGGGTGTGGGAGACCCAGTACTTC.

The V and J genes are TRBV5-1 and TRBJ2-3; D uncertain. The V gene's germline CDR1 is SGHRS and CDR2 YFSETQ. V was clipped by 4 bases and J by 0 bases, with 9 bases between them. There are 14 residues in the CDR3. In DNA form, the CDR3 reads TGCGCCAGCAGCGCTAACCCCAGCACAGATACGCAGTATTTT. It translates to CASSANPSTDTQYF.

The rearrangement joins TRBV30 to TRBJ2-2, with 7 positions matching TRBD2. The germline gives CDR1 GTSNPN, CDR2 SVGIG (reference sequence). The CDR3 loop spans 14 amino acids. Trimming removed 3 bases from V and 7 bases from J; junction bases left unmatched: 8. CDR3 coding DNA: TGTGCCTGGAGCCCAAGTGGGGGGGGCGGGGAGCTGTTTTTT. It is translated as CAWSPSGGGGELFF.

This sequence joins TRBV18 and TRBJ1-2, with 7 bases matching TRBD1. V shed 10 bases, J shed 1 base, and the junction held 6 bases outside the gene matches. CDR3 length: 13 residues. The germline gives CDR1 KGHSH, CDR2 LQKENI. CDR3 nucleotide sequence: TGTGCCACCCTGGGACAGATTAACTATGGCTACACCTTC. This encodes CATLGQINYGYTF. The full variable domain, completed using reference TRBV18 and TRBJ1-2, is NAGVMQNPRHLVRRRGQEARLRCSPMKGHSHVYWYRQLPEEGLKFMVYLQKENIIDESGMPKERFSAEFPKEGPSILRIQQVVRGDSAAYFCATLGQINYGYTFGSGTRLTVV.

The chain recombines TRBV6-5 with TRBJ2-5, with 8 nucleotides matching TRBD1. The CDR3 has 16 residues. Germline-derived CDR1 and CDR2 are MNHEY and SVGAGI. V shed 0 bases, J shed 4 bases, and the junction held 7 bases outside the gene matches. CDR3 sequence: CASSYSGRGPGETQYF. For the CDR3, the DNA is TGTGCCAGCAGTTACTCGGGCAGGGGGCCGGGAGAGACCCAGTACTTC.